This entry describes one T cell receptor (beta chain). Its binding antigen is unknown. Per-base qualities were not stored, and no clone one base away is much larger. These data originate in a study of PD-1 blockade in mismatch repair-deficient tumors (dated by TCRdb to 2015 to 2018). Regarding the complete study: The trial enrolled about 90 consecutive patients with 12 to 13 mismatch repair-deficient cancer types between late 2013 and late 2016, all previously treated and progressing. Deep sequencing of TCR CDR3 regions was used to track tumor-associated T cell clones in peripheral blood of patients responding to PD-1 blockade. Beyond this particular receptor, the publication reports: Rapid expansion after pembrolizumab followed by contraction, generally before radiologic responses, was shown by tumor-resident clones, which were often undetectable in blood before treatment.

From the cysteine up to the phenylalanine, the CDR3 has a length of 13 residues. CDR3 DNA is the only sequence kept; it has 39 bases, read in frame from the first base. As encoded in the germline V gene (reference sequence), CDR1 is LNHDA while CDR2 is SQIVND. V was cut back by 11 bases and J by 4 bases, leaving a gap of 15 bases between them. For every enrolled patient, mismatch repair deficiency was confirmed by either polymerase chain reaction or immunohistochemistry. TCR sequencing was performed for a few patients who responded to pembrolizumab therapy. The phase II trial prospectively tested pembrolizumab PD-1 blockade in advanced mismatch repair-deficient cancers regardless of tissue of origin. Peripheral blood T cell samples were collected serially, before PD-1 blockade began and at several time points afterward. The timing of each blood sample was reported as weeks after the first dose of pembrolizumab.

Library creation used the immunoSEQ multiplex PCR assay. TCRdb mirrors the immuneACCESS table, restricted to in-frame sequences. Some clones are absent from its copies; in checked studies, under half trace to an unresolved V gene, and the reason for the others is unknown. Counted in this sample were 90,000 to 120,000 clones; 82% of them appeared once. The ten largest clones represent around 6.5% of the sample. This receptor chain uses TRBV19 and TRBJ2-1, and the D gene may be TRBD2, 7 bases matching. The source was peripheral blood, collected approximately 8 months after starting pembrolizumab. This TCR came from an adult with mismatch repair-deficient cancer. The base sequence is TGTGCCGCAGCGGGGACACGGTACAATGAGCAGTTCTTC. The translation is CAAAGTRYNEQFF.